This TCR beta chain is from a study of post-analysis software for immune sequencing data. Regarding the study as a whole: The study found TRBV5-6, TRBV5-1 and TRBV20-1 among roughly 5 TRBV segments more frequent in patients than controls.

V lost 3 bases, J lost 0 bases, and 9 bases lay in between. The CDR3 is 15 residues long. Unique molecular identifiers were carried by the TCR beta cDNA libraries. It was from about 0.98 to 11 million T cells that 450,000 to 550,000 cDNA molecules came. TCRdb re-analysed the PCR reads in MiXCR, keeping a single row per CDR3 protein. The table shows approximately 770,000 distinct CDR3 sequences, with roughly 46% occurring only once. This clonotype appeared a few times. Its antigen remains unidentified. V is TRBV12-3 or TRBV12-4 and J is TRBJ2-1; no definite D call. The sequence came from a girl aged 10-17 years with multiple sclerosis. Sequencing used blood. CDR3 nucleotides: TGTGCCAGCAGTTTTGGCGGACCCTCCTACAATGAGCAGTTCTTC. Protein: CASSFGGPSYNEQFF.